This T cell receptor beta chain was sequenced during a study of T cell responses to AZD1222 COVID-19 vaccine. Pooled together were second doses at about 4 or about 12 weeks. Only in-frame clones appear in the TCRdb table, and some are missing; sequencing was by immunoSEQ multiplex PCR. The table has 90,000 to 120,000 clones, roughly 90% seen once. After removal of 3 bases from V and 7 bases from J, the junction contained 11 bases not matched to a gene. Germline values: CDR1 SGDLS, CDR2 YYNGEE. The CDR3 is made up of 15 amino acids. Notes on this clone: Its matching antigen is unknown.

Study observations and caveats: Dominant CD4 TCR responses targeted spike regions 160-218 and 743-854. Donors, mostly white British, included more females; clonal diversity was possibly underestimated. The study reported that nearly half of spike-specific TCRs target unmutated variant regions.

The chain uses TRBV9 and TRBJ2-7; TRBD1 aligns across 9 bases. The input for sequencing was peripheral blood, taken 28 days after the second AZD1222 dose. The TCR sequence derives from an adult who received the AZD1222 COVID-19 vaccine. The CDR3 DNA reads as TGTGCCAGCAGCGCATACCCGGGACAGGGAAGGGAGCAGTACTTC. As protein: CASSAYPGQGREQYF. Looking up the rest from reference TRBV9 and TRBJ2-7 gives the full variable domain: DSGVTQTPKHLITATGQRVTLRCSPRSGDLSVYWYQQSLDQGLQFLIQYYNGEERAKGNILERFSAQQFPDLHSELNLSSLELGDSALYFCASSAYPGQGREQYFGPGTRLTVT.